This TCR beta chain was documented in a study of blood T cell repertoires in COVID-19. The repertoire was sequenced with immunoSEQ multiplex PCR; TCRdb's copy has only in-frame clones and lacks some. Counted here are some 370,000 clones, 90% occurring once; the ten biggest clones make up 6.5%. CDR1 MGHRA and CDR2 YSYEKL come from the germline V gene. There are 16 residues in the CDR3. Trimming took 4 bases from V and 2 from J, leaving 16 bases between them. The V gene is TRBV4-1, the J gene TRBJ2-3, with TRBD2 as a possible D gene (6 bases). The TCR comes from a man aged 18 to 29 with active or convalescent COVID-19. Material for sequencing was peripheral blood. The CDR3: CASSRGLTGFTDTQYF. In DNA form, the CDR3 reads TGCGCCAGCAGCCGAGGACTAACGGGCTTCACAGATACGCAGTATTTT.